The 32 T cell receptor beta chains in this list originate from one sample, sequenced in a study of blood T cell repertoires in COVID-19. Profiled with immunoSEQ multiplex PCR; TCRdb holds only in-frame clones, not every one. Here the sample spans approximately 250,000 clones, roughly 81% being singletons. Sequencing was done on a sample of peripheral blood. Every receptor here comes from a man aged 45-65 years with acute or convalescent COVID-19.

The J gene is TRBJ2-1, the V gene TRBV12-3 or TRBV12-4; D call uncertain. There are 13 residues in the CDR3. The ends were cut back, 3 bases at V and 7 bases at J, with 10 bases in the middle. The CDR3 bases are TGTGCCAGCAGTTTTCACACAGCAAATGAGCAGTTCTTC. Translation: CASSFHTANEQFF.

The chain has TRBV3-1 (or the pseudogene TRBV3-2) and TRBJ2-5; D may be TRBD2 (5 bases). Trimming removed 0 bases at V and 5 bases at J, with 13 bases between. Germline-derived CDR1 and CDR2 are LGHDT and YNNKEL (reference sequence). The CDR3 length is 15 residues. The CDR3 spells CASSQDGVSVETQYF. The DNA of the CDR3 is TGTGCCAGCAGCCAAGATGGGGTTAGCGTGGAGACCCAGTACTTC.

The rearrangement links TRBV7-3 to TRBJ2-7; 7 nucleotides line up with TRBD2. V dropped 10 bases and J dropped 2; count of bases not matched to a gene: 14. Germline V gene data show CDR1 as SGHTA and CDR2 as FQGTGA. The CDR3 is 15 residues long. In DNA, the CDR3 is TGTGCCACCCAGCTCCCCGGACTAGTCCCCTACGAGCAGTACTTC. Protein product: CATQLPGLVPYEQYF.

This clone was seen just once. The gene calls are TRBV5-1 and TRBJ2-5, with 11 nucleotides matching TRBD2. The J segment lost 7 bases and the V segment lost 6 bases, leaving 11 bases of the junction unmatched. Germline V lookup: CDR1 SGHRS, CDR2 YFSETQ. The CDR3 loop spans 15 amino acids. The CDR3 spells CASNTGTSGPRTQYF. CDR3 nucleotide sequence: TGCGCCAGCAATACCGGGACTAGCGGCCCCCGGACCCAGTACTTC.

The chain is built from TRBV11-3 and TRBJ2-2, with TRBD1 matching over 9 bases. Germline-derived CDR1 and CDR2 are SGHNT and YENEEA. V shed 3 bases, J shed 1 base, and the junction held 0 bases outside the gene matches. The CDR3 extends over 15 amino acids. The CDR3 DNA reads TGTGCCAGCAGCTTGGGACAGGGGAACACCGGGGAGCTGTTTTTT. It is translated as CASSLGQGNTGELFF.

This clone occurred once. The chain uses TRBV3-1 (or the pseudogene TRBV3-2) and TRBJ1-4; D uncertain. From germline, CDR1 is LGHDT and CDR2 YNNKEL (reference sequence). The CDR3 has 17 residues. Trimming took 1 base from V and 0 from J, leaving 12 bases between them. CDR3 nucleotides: TGTGCCAGCAGCCAAGTTGGCCGAAGATCAACTAATGAAAAACTGTTTTTT. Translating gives CASSQVGRRSTNEKLFF.

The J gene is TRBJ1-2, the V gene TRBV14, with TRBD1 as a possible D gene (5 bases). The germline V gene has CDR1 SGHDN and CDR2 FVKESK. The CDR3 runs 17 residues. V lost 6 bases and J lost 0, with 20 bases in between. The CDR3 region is CASSRGAHPSANYGYTF. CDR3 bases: TGTGCCAGCAGTCGCGGGGCACATCCCTCAGCTAACTATGGCTACACCTTC.

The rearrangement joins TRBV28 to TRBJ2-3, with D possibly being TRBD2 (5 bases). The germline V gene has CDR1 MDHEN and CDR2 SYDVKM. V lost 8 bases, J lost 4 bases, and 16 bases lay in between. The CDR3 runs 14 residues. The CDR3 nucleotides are TGTGCCAGCTGGGATAGGACTGTATCAGATACGCAGTATTTT. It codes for CASWDRTVSDTQYF.

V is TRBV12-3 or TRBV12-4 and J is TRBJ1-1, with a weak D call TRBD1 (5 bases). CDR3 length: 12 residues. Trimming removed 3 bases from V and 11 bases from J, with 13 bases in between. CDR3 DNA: TGTGCCAGCAGTTTGGGGGGGATTGGTGCTTTCTTT. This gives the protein CASSLGGIGAFF.

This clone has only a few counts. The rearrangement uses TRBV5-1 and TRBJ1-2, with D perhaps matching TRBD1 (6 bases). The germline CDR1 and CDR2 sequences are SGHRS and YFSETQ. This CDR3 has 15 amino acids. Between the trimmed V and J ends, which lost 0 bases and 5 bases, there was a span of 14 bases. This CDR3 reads CASSLAGAGGYGYTF. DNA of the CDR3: TGCGCCAGCAGCTTGGCAGGGGCCGGAGGTTATGGCTACACCTTC.

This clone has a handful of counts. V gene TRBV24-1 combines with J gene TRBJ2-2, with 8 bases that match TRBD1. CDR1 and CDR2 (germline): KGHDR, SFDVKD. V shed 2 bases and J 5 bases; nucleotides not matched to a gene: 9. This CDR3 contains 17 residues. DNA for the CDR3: TGTGCCACCAGTGATTCCCCCGGACAGGGTGATACCGGGGAGCTGTTTTTT. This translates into CATSDSPGQGDTGELFF.

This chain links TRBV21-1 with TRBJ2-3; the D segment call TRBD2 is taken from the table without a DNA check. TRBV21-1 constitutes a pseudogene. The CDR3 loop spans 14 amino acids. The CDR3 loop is CAIPLAGGSDTQYF. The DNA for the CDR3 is TGTGCCATCCCCCTAGCGGGGGGATCAGATACGCAGTATTTT.

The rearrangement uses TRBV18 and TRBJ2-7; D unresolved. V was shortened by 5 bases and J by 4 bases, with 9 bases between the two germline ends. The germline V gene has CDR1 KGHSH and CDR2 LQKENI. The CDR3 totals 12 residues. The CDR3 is CASSNSPYEQYF. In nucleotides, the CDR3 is TGTGCCAGCTCAAACAGCCCGTACGAGCAGTACTTC.

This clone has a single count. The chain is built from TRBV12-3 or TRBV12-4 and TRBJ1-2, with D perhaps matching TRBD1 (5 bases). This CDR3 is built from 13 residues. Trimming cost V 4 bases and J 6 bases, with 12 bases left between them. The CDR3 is CASSSPLRDGYTF. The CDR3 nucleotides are TGTGCCAGCAGTTCTCCCCTCAGGGATGGCTACACCTTC.

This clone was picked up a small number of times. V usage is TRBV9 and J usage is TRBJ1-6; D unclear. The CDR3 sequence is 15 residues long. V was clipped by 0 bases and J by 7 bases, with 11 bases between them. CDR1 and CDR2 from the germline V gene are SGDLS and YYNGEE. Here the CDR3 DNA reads TGTGCCAGCAGCGTAGGGAGGTCAGGAAATTCACCCCTCCACTTT. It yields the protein CASSVGRSGNSPLHF.

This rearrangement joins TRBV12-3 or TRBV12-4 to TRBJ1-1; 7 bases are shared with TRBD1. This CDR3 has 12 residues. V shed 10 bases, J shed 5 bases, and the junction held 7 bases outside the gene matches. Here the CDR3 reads CATWTGQTEAFF. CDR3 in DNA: TGTGCCACCTGGACAGGACAAACTGAAGCTTTCTTT.

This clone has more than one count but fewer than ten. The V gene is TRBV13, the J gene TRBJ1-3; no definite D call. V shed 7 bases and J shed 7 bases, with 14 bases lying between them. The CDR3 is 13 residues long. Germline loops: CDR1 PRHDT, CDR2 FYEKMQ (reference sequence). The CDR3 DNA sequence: TGTGCCAGCACCCCCCTAAAAACCAACACCATATATTTT. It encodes CASTPLKTNTIYF. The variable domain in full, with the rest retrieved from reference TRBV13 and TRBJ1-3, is AAGVIQSPRHLIKEKRETATLKCYPIPRHDTVYWYQQGPGQDPQFLISFYEKMQSDKGSIPDRFSAQQFSDYHSELNMSSLELGDSALYFCASTPLKTNTIYFGEGSWLTVV.

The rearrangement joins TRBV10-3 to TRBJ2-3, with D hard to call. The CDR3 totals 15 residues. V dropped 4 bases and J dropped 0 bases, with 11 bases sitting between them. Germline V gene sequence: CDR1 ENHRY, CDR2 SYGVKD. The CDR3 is CAISAATTSTDTQYF. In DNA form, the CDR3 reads TGTGCCATCAGTGCTGCGACAACTAGCACAGATACGCAGTATTTT.

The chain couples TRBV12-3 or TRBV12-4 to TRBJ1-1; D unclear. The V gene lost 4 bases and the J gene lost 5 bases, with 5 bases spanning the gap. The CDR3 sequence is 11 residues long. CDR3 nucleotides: TGTGCCAGCAGTTCGTTAACTGAAGCTTTCTTT. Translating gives CASSSLTEAFF.

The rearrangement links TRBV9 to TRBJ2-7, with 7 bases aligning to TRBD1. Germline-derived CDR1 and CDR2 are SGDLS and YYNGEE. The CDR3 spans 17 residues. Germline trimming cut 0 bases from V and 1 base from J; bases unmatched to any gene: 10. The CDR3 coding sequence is TGTGCCAGCAGCGTAGGACAGGGATACGGACTTTCCTACGAGCAGTACTTC. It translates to CASSVGQGYGLSYEQYF.

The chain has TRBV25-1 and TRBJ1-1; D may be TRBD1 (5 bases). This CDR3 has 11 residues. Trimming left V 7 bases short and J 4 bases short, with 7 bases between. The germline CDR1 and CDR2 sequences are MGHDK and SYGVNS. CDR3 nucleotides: TGTGCCAGCACCCAGGGCACTGAAGCTTTCTTT. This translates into CASTQGTEAFF.

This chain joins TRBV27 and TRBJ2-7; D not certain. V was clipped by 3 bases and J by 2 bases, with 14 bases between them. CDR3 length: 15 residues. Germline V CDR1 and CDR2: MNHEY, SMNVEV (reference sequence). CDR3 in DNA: TGTGCCAGCAGTTTTGTGGGCAGGCCCACCTACGAGCAGTACTTC. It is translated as CASSFVGRPTYEQYF.

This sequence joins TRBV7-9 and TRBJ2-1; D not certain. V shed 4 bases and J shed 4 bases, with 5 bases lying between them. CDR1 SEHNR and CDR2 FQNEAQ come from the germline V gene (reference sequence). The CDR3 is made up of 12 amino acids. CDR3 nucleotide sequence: TGTGCCAGCAGCTCGTATTACAATGAGCAGTTCTTC. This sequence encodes CASSSYYNEQFF.

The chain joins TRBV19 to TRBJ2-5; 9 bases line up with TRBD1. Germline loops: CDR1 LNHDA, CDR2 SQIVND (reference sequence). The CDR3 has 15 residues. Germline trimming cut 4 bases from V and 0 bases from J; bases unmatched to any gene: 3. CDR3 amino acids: CASSTRDRDQETQYF. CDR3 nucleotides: TGTGCCAGTAGTACCCGGGACAGGGACCAAGAGACCCAGTACTTC.

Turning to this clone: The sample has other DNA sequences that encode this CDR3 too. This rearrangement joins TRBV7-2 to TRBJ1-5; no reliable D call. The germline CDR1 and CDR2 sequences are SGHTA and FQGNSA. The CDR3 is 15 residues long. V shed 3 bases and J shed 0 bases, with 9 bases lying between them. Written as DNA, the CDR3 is TGTGCCAGCAGCTTGCTAAGAAATAGCAATCAGCCCCAGCATTTT. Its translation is CASSLLRNSNQPQHF.

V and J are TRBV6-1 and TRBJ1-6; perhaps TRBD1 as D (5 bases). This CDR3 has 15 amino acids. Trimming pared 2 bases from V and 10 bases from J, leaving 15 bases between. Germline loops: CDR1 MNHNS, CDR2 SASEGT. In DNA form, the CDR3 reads TGTGCCAGCAGTGAAACGGGACTGGGTTACTCACCCCTCCACTTT. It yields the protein CASSETGLGYSPLHF.

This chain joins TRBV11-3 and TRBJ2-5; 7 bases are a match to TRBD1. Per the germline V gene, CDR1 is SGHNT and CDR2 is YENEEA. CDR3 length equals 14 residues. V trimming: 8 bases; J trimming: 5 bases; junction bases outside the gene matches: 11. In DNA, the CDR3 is TGTGCCAGCCGGTCGAACAGGGGTGGGGAGACCCAGTACTTC. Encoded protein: CASRSNRGGETQYF.

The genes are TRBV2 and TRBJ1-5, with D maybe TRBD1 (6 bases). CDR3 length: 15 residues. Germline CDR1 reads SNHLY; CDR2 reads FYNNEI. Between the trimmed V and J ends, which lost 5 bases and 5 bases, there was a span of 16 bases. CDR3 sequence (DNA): TGTGCCAGCAGTCCCGGGGGAGGGACACATCAGCCCCAGCATTTT. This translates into CASSPGGGTHQPQHF.

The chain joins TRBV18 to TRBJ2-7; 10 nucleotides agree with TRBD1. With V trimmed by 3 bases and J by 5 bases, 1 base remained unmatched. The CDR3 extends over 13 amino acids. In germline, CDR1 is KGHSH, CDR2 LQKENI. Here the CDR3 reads CASSPDRGHEQYF. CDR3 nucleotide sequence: TGTGCCAGCTCACCCGACAGGGGGCACGAGCAGTACTTC.

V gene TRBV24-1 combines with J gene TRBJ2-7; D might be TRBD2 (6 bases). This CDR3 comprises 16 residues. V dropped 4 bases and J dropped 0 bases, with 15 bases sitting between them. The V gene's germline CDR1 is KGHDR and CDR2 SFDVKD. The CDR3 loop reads CATSDKGPRGSYEQYF. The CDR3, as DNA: TGTGCCACCAGTGACAAGGGCCCGCGGGGCTCCTACGAGCAGTACTTC.

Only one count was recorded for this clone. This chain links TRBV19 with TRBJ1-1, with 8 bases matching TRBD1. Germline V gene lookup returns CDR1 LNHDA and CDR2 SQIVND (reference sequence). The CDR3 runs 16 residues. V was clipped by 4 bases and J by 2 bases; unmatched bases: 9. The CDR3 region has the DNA TGTGCCAGTAGTACCACTCGACAGGGGATAAACACTGAAGCTTTCTTT. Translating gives CASSTTRQGINTEAFF.

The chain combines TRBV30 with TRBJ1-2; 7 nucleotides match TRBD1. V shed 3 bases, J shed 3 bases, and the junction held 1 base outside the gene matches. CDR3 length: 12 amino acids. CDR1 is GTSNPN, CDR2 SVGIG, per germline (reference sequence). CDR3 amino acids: CAWRGTDYGYTF. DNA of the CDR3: TGTGCCTGGAGGGGGACAGACTATGGCTACACCTTC.